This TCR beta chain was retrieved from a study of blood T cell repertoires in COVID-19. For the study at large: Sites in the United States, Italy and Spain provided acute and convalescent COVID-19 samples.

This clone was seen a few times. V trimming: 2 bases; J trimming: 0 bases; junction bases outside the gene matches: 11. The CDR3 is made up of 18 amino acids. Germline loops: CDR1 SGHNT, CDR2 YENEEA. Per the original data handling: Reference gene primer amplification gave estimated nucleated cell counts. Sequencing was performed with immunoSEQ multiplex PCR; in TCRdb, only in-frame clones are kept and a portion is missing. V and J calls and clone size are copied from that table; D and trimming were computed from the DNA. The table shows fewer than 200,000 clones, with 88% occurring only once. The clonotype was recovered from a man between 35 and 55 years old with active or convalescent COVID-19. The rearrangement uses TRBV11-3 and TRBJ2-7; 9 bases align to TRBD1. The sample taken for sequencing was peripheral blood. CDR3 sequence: CASSLSPWTGENSYEQYF. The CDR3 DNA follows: TGTGCCAGCAGCTTAAGCCCCTGGACAGGGGAAAACTCCTACGAGCAGTACTTC.